One and the same sample provided the 26 T cell receptor beta chains below, sequenced in a study of OX40 agonist ivuxolimab in advanced cancers. Produced via immunoSEQ multiplex PCR; TCRdb's table is partial and in-frame only. The sample records about 58,000 clones, 70% to 90% being singletons. Sequenced here: CD4+ or CD8+ T cells sorted from blood, sampled in a trial of the OX40 agonist ivuxolimab. These receptors were obtained from an adult with an advanced solid tumor such as melanoma, head and neck, liver or kidney cancer.

The sample holds one count of this clone. The gene calls are TRBV6-5 and TRBJ1-1, with D possibly being TRBD1 (5 bases). The CDR3 length is 12 residues. Trimming stripped 8 bases from V and 6 bases from J, with 13 bases between. Germline CDR1 is MNHEY and CDR2 is SVGAGI. The CDR3 DNA reads TGTGCCAGCCGGGGGTCCACTGCTGAAGCTTTCTTT. As protein: CASRGSTAEAFF.

V is TRBV4-1 and J is TRBJ2-1; 11 nucleotides agree with TRBD2. Germline-derived CDR1 and CDR2 are MGHRA and YSYEKL. V was pared by 4 bases and J by 7 bases, with 9 bases of the junction left unmatched. This CDR3 region has 16 residues. This chain's CDR3 is CASSPLAGGVINEQFF. The CDR3 nucleotides are TGCGCCAGCAGCCCTCTAGCGGGGGGCGTGATAAATGAGCAGTTCTTC.

V gene TRBV29-1 combines with J gene TRBJ1-2; the match to TRBD1 covers 10 bases. CDR3 length: 13 residues. V shed 7 bases and J 0 bases; nucleotides not matched to a gene: 2. Germline V gene data show CDR1 as SQVTM and CDR2 as ANQGSEA. The CDR3 sequence: CSAGTGANYGYTF. CDR3 nucleotides: TGCAGCGCAGGGACAGGGGCTAACTATGGCTACACCTTC.

The rearrangement joins TRBV7-8 to TRBJ1-5, with TRBD1 matching over 12 bases. This CDR3 has 15 residues. In germline, CDR1 is SGHVS, CDR2 FQNEAQ. Germline trimming cut 5 bases from V and 7 bases from J; bases unmatched to any gene: 6. CDR3 coding DNA: TGTGCCAGCAGCGATCCGGGACAGGGGGCGCAGCCCCAGCATTTT. This gives the protein CASSDPGQGAQPQHF.

The V call is TRBV19, the J call TRBJ1-3; no reliable D call. The CDR3 spans 14 residues. Germline-derived CDR1 and CDR2 are LNHDA and SQIVND (reference sequence). V lost 4 bases, J lost 0 bases, and 7 bases lay in between. CDR3 DNA: TGTGCCAGTAGTAGACCCGACTCTGGAAACACCATATATTTT. Translated: CASSRPDSGNTIYF. Drawing the rest from reference TRBV19 and TRBJ1-3, the complete variable domain is DGGITQSPKYLFRKEGQNVTLSCEQNLNHDAMYWYRQDPGQGLRLIYYSQIVNDFQKGDIAEGYSVSREKKESFPLTVTSAQKNPTAFYLCASSRPDSGNTIYFGEGSWLTVV.

The chain is built from TRBV5-1 and TRBJ2-2, with D uncertain. Germline V gene data show CDR1 as SGHRS and CDR2 as YFSETQ. V was cut by 4 bases and J by 6 bases, with 7 bases left in between. There are 12 residues in the CDR3. The CDR3 sequence: CASSTIAGELFF. Written as DNA, the CDR3 is TGCGCCAGCAGCACGATCGCCGGGGAGCTGTTTTTT.

Comment on this clone: The same CDR3 arises from other DNA sequences in this sample as well. The V and J genes are TRBV28 and TRBJ1-2; TRBD1 aligns across 11 bases. CDR3 length: 14 residues. Germline V CDR1 and CDR2: MDHEN, SYDVKM. The V gene end was trimmed by 5 bases and the J gene end by 7 bases; junction bases not matched to a gene: 6. The CDR3 sequence: CASSLGQGAGGYTF. In DNA form, the CDR3 reads TGTGCCAGCAGTCTAGGACAGGGGGCGGGTGGCTACACCTTC.

The rearrangement joins TRBV20-1 to TRBJ2-1; D gene ambiguous. Trimming took 6 bases from V and 9 from J, leaving 9 bases between them. Per germline, CDR1 DFQATT and CDR2 SNEGSKA (reference sequence). This CDR3 region has 10 residues. The CDR3 coding sequence is TGCAGTGCCTGGCTGGGTGAGCAGTTCTTC. Translating gives CSAWLGEQFF.

The CDR3 bases are TGTGCCAGCAGCGAGGGACAGGCCACAGATACGCAGTATTTT. It codes for CASSEGQATDTQYF. The genes are TRBV5-4 and TRBJ2-3; 8 bases fit TRBD1. Germline loops: CDR1 SGHNT, CDR2 YYREEE (reference sequence). J gave up 2 bases and V 4 bases, and 3 bases lay outside the gene matches. The CDR3 loop spans 14 amino acids.

The chain links TRBV6-4 to TRBJ2-2, with D possibly TRBD1 on 6 matching bases. The CDR3 is 16 amino acids. The germline gives CDR1 MRHNA, CDR2 SNTAGT. Trimming removed 8 bases at V and 1 base at J, with 17 bases between. CDR3 region: CASRISSRGNTGELFF. The CDR3 bases are TGTGCCAGCCGGATTTCGTCCAGGGGGAACACCGGGGAGCTGTTTTTT.

This chain links TRBV2 with TRBJ2-3, with D perhaps TRBD2 (6 bases). Germline values: CDR1 SNHLY, CDR2 FYNNEI. The CDR3 totals 15 residues. The germline V and J ends were trimmed by 5 bases and 2 bases, with 14 bases remaining between them. CDR3 sequence (DNA): TGTGCCAGCAGTCGGGACTTTCAATCCACAGATACGCAGTATTTT. This codes for CASSRDFQSTDTQYF.

CDR3 amino acids: CASSVRARGGYTF. As DNA, the CDR3 is TGTGCCAGCAGCGTCAGAGCTCGCGGTGGCTACACCTTC. The chain couples TRBV27 to TRBJ1-2, with D hard to call. With 6 bases removed from V and 7 bases from J, the gap between germline ends came to 15 bases. Germline V lookup: CDR1 MNHEY, CDR2 SMNVEV (reference sequence). CDR3 length equals 13 residues.

The gene calls are TRBV27 and TRBJ1-2; 8 positions match TRBD1. V lost 6 bases to trimming and J lost 5 bases; unmatched junction nucleotides: 11. CDR1 is MNHEY, CDR2 SMNVEV, per germline (reference sequence). The CDR3 length is 15 residues. CDR3 sequence: CASSFDPTGEYGYTF. In nucleotides, the CDR3 is TGTGCCAGCAGCTTCGACCCGACAGGGGAGTATGGCTACACCTTC.

CDR3 DNA sequence: TGTGCCATCAGTGAGTATGGGACCAATGAGCAGTTCTTC. Translating it yields CAISEYGTNEQFF. The chain uses TRBV10-3 and TRBJ2-1; D might be TRBD1 or TRBD2, each matching 5 bases. This CDR3 contains 13 residues. Trimming stripped 1 base from V and 6 bases from J, with 7 bases between. From germline, CDR1 is ENHRY and CDR2 SYGVKD.

This chain joins TRBV4-3 and TRBJ2-7; unclear D gene. The CDR3 sequence is 16 residues long. V was trimmed by 0 bases and J by 4 bases, leaving 16 bases between them. Germline lookup yields CDR1 LGHNA and CDR2 YSLEER. CDR3 nucleotides: TGCGCCAGCAGCCAAGATTTCATGTCAGACATTTACGAGCAGTACTTC. Its translation is CASSQDFMSDIYEQYF.

This clone is a singleton in its sample. V usage is TRBV13 and J usage is TRBJ1-3, with D possibly TRBD1 on 5 matching bases. CDR1 PRHDT and CDR2 FYEKMQ come from the germline V gene (reference sequence). The CDR3 totals 16 residues. V lost 7 bases to trimming and J lost 2 bases, with 18 bases between them. CDR3 protein: CASTARGLGPGNTIYF. The CDR3 DNA follows: TGTGCCAGCACCGCTCGGGGCCTCGGGCCTGGAAACACCATATATTTT.

V is TRBV15 and J is TRBJ1-1, with D hard to call. V was clipped by 1 base and J by 1 base, with 7 bases between them. The CDR3 is made up of 14 amino acids. In germline, CDR1 is LNHNV, CDR2 YYDKDF (reference sequence). CDR3 loop: CATSRADSNTEAFF. CDR3 bases: TGTGCCACCAGCAGAGCCGATTCGAACACTGAAGCTTTCTTT.

The gene calls are TRBV2 and TRBJ2-5, with 8 nucleotides matching TRBD1. With V trimmed by 5 bases and J by 2 bases, 7 bases remained unmatched. This CDR3 spans 15 amino acids. In germline, CDR1 is SNHLY, CDR2 FYNNEI. As DNA, the CDR3 is TGTGCCAGCAGTCGATATTACAGGGGGCAAGAGACCCAGTACTTC. It specifies CASSRYYRGQETQYF.

Worth noting for this clone: Compared with germline, one end of the junction differs, possibly owing to a read error. V usage is TRBV18 and J usage is TRBJ1-2; D may be TRBD1 (5 bases). The CDR3 runs to 21 residues. Germline V lookup: CDR1 KGHSH, CDR2 LQKENI. CDR3 in amino acids: CASPPTPDSQRPNPLTNGYTF. The CDR3 bases are TGTGCCAGCCCACCAACGCCTGACAGCCAACGACCCAACCCGCTGACCAATGGCTACACCTTC.

This rearrangement joins TRBV7-3 to TRBJ2-1; 13 positions agree with TRBD2. Trimming cost V 3 bases and J 7 bases; bases outside gene matches: 6. CDR3 length equals 16 residues. The V gene's germline CDR1 is SGHTA and CDR2 FQGTGA. In DNA, the CDR3 is TGTGCCAGCAGCTTCGGACTAGCGGGAGTAGGGAATGAGCAGTTCTTC. Its translation: CASSFGLAGVGNEQFF.

The V and J genes are TRBV30 and TRBJ2-2; D call uncertain. Germline CDR1 reads GTSNPN; CDR2 reads SVGIG (reference sequence). CDR3 length: 11 residues. The V end was cut by 0 bases, the J end by 7 bases, with 3 bases between. DNA of the CDR3: TGTGCCTGGAGTGTGGGCGGGGAGCTGTTTTTT. Its translation: CAWSVGGELFF.

CDR3 nucleotides: TGTGCCAGCCGATTATCCGTCAACACTGAAGCTTTCTTT. This translates into CASRLSVNTEAFF. The chain carries TRBV28 and TRBJ1-1, with D unresolved. The CDR3 runs to 13 residues. Trimming shortened V by 8 bases and J by 2 bases, and 12 bases separated the two germline ends. CDR1 and CDR2 from the germline V gene are MDHEN and SYDVKM.

This chain links TRBV27 with TRBJ2-6; TRBD1 matches at 7 bases. Germline trimming cut 6 bases from V and 4 bases from J; bases unmatched to any gene: 12. The CDR3 totals 17 residues. Germline V gene lookup returns CDR1 MNHEY and CDR2 SMNVEV (reference sequence). The CDR3 sequence is CASRPTRTGVGANVLTF. DNA for the CDR3: TGTGCCAGCAGACCAACCCGCACAGGGGTCGGGGCCAACGTCCTGACTTTC.

This chain joins TRBV5-1 and TRBJ1-6, with a weak D call TRBD1 (5 bases). The CDR3 extends over 14 amino acids. V was pared by 0 bases and J by 9 bases, with 10 bases between. Germline CDR1 SGHRS, CDR2 YFSETQ. This CDR3 is CASSLDGGSSPLHF. The DNA of the CDR3 is TGCGCCAGCAGCTTGGACGGGGGAAGTTCACCCCTCCACTTT.

V usage is TRBV5-8 and J usage is TRBJ1-5; D is uncertain. CDR1 SGHTS and CDR2 YDEGEE come from the germline V gene. Trimming took 6 bases from V and 0 from J, leaving 16 bases between them. This CDR3 is built from 16 residues. CDR3 loop: CASTLAGGYSNQPQHF. Here the CDR3 DNA reads TGTGCCAGCACCCTTGCGGGTGGATATAGCAATCAGCCCCAGCATTTT. Full variable domain (outside the CDR3, taken from reference TRBV5-8 and TRBJ1-5): EAGVTQSPTHLIKTRGQQATLRCSPISGHTSVYWYQQALGLGLQFLLWYDEGEERNRGNFPPRFSGRQFPNYSSELNVNALELEDSALYLCASTLAGGYSNQPQHFGDGTRLSIL.

J is TRBJ2-1 and V is TRBV7-9; the D is unclear. V was clipped by 1 base and J by 10 bases, with 8 bases between them. The CDR3 spans 12 residues. The germline V gene encodes CDR1 SEHNR and CDR2 FQNEAQ (reference sequence). CDR3: CASSLVGWEQFF. The CDR3 DNA is TGTGCCAGCAGCTTAGTGGGGTGGGAGCAGTTCTTC.